The 18 T cell receptor beta chains below were found in one sample sequenced in a study of human T cells and chemical hapten exposure. From the RACE reads, TCRdb called clonotypes with MiXCR, one entry per CDR3 protein. Of 95,000 or so distinct CDR3 sequences detected, over 9.5% appear once; the ten largest clones hold roughly 3%. Time point noted: patch test 2, 6 weeks after DPC sensitization. The treatment was: therapeutic diphenylcyclopropenone sensitization with weekly scalp DPC. The source was whole blood, collected in connection with sensitization to the hapten diphenylcyclopropenone (DPC). These receptors came from a woman in her forties with alopecia areata. Some clones in this sample may be carry-over from other donors' samples.

This clonotype was detected only a few times. V and J are TRBV11-2 and TRBJ2-3; the D call may be TRBD1 or TRBD2 (5 bases each). There are 14 residues in the CDR3. The V and J ends lost 4 bases and 6 bases respectively, with 14 bases between them. Germline V lookup: CDR1 SGHAT, CDR2 FQNNGV. CDR3: CASSSPDWGDTQYF. In DNA form, the CDR3 reads TGTGCCAGCAGCTCGCCGGACTGGGGGGATACGCAGTATTTT.

This clonotype was observed at least ten times. This chain uses TRBV19 with TRBJ2-3, with 8 bases identical to TRBD1. The CDR3 is made up of 14 amino acids. Per the germline V gene, CDR1 is LNHDA and CDR2 is SQIVND (reference sequence). With 10 bases clipped from V and 0 bases from J, the junction kept 6 bases outside the gene matches. CDR3 in amino acids: CATRTGTSTDTQYF. The CDR3 nucleotides are TGTGCCACCCGGACAGGGACTAGCACAGATACGCAGTATTTT.

This clonotype was detected only a few times. The chain joins TRBV14 to TRBJ2-2; no clear D gene. From germline, CDR1 is SGHDN and CDR2 FVKESK. V lost 0 bases, J lost 7 bases, and 9 bases lay in between. This CDR3 region has 14 residues. Here the CDR3 reads CASSQDWGGGELFF. The CDR3 DNA sequence: TGTGCCAGCAGCCAAGATTGGGGTGGCGGGGAGCTGTTTTTT.

The gene calls are TRBV7-2 and TRBJ1-1; a weak D match, TRBD1 (5 bases). Germline V gene lookup returns CDR1 SGHTA and CDR2 FQGNSA. This CDR3 has 15 residues. The V gene lost 0 bases and the J gene lost 0 bases, with 8 bases spanning the gap. CDR3 coding DNA: TGTGCCAGCAGCTTAGCTCCGGGACTGAACACTGAAGCTTTCTTT. Its protein is CASSLAPGLNTEAFF.

This clonotype was seen only a few times. The chain uses TRBV29-1 and TRBJ2-2; 7 positions agree with TRBD1. Germline assignment: CDR1 SQVTM and CDR2 ANQGSEA. This CDR3 spans 12 amino acids. V lost 7 bases, J lost 6 bases, and 5 bases stayed unmatched. CDR3 sequence reads: CSADRAAGELFF. The CDR3 region has the DNA TGCAGCGCTGACAGGGCCGCCGGGGAGCTGTTTTTT.

This clonotype has at least ten counts. This rearrangement joins TRBV6-1 to TRBJ2-3, with 8 bases that match TRBD2. The J segment lost 6 bases and the V segment lost 6 bases, leaving 5 bases of the junction unmatched. The CDR3 consists of 13 residues. From germline, CDR1 is MNHNS and CDR2 SASEGT. This CDR3 is CASRAGGPDTQYF. For the CDR3, the DNA is TGTGCCAGCAGGGCGGGGGGCCCCGATACGCAGTATTTT.

The rearrangement uses TRBV6-5 and TRBJ1-2; TRBD1 matches 10 bases. Per the germline V gene, CDR1 is MNHEY and CDR2 is SVGAGI. V gave up 6 bases and J gave up 5 bases; unmatched junction bases: 3. CDR3 length: 13 residues. The CDR3 region is CASRGDRGYGYTF. The CDR3 coding sequence is TGTGCCAGCAGGGGGGACAGGGGATATGGCTACACCTTC.

V and J are TRBV5-1 and TRBJ2-7; TRBD1 is a possible D gene (5 bases). Trimming shortened V by 2 bases and J by 4 bases, and 22 bases separated the two germline ends. The germline V gene encodes CDR1 SGHRS and CDR2 YFSETQ. The CDR3 has 17 amino acids. The CDR3 here is CASSFRTRMGSQYEQYF. The CDR3, as DNA: TGCGCCAGCAGCTTCCGGACACGAATGGGGTCCCAATACGAGCAGTACTTC.

Ten or more counts support this clonotype. The rearrangement uses TRBV2 and TRBJ2-5; 9 bases line up with TRBD2. Germline assignment: CDR1 SNHLY and CDR2 FYNNEI. The CDR3 spans 18 residues. V shed 7 bases, J shed 5 bases, and the junction held 20 bases outside the gene matches. The CDR3 sequence is CASTDIQLAGTPGETQYF. The CDR3 DNA follows: TGTGCCAGCACCGATATACAGCTAGCGGGGACGCCGGGGGAGACCCAGTACTTC.

The sample holds many counts of this clonotype. The chain couples TRBV7-2 to TRBJ2-3; D is possibly TRBD1 or TRBD2 (6 bases each). Trimming cost V 0 bases and J 9 bases, with 13 bases left between them. The CDR3 is 14 residues long. Germline CDR1 is SGHTA and CDR2 is FQGNSA. The CDR3 sequence is CASSLAGGKGTQYF. CDR3 sequence (DNA): TGTGCCAGCAGCTTAGCGGGGGGCAAAGGGACGCAGTATTTT. The full variable domain, completed using reference TRBV7-2 and TRBJ2-3, is GAGVSQSPSNKVTEKGKDVELRCDPISGHTALYWYRQSLGQGLEFLIYFQGNSAPDKSGLPSDRFSAERTGGSVSTLTIQRTQQEDSAVYLCASSLAGGKGTQYFGPGTRLTVL.

This clonotype was observed a few times. V and J are TRBV14 and TRBJ2-2; D is undetermined. In germline, CDR1 is SGHDN, CDR2 FVKESK. CDR3 length: 13 amino acids. V shed 4 bases and J shed 7 bases, with 10 bases lying between them. The CDR3 reads CASSRLELGELFF. Here the CDR3 DNA reads TGTGCCAGCAGCCGATTAGAGCTCGGGGAGCTGTTTTTT.

The chain employs TRBV4-1 and TRBJ1-5; D may be TRBD1 (6 bases). Germline CDR1 is MGHRA and CDR2 is YSYEKL. This CDR3 is built from 14 residues. V was pared by 0 bases and J by 11 bases, with 14 bases between. CDR3 nucleotides: TGCGCCAGCAGCCAAGATAAAGTGAAGGGGGCCCAGCATTTT. This gives the protein CASSQDKVKGAQHF.

This clonotype was counted many times. V is TRBV6-2 or TRBV6-3 and J is TRBJ2-5; D is possibly TRBD1 (5 bases). The CDR3 has 13 residues. Germline lookup yields CDR1 MNHEY and CDR2 SVGEGT. Deletions cut 5 bases from V and 2 bases from J, with 9 bases between. In nucleotides, the CDR3 is TGTGCCAGCAGTAGGACAAGACAAGAGACCCAGTACTTC. Protein: CASSRTRQETQYF.

This clonotype was observed many times. The chain couples TRBV2 to TRBJ1-6; a possible D gene is TRBD1 (5 bases). Trimming cost V 6 bases and J 7 bases, with 16 bases left between them. Per germline, CDR1 SNHLY and CDR2 FYNNEI. This CDR3 spans 15 amino acids. The CDR3 region has the DNA TGTGCCAGCAGCGCCCAGGGACCGCAAAATTCACCCCTCCACTTT. Its translation: CASSAQGPQNSPLHF.

This clonotype was recorded a few times. The rearrangement links TRBV25-1 to TRBJ2-7; no clear D gene. The germline V gene has CDR1 MGHDK and CDR2 SYGVNS. This CDR3 is 13 amino acids long. V lost 9 bases to trimming and J lost 3 bases, with 15 bases between them. The CDR3 region has the DNA TGTGCCAGTTCCCCGGCATTAGGCTACGAGCAGTACTTC. Protein product: CASSPALGYEQYF.

This clonotype was counted ten times or more. This sequence joins TRBV9 and TRBJ2-3, with D uncertain. Looked up from germline, CDR1 is SGDLS and CDR2 is YYNGEE. The CDR3 spans 16 residues. V dropped 0 bases and J dropped 5 bases, with 16 bases sitting between them. CDR3 nucleotide sequence: TGTGCCAGCAGCGTAGGGGCTAGAACCCCCTTAGATACGCAGTATTTT. As protein: CASSVGARTPLDTQYF.

V usage is TRBV4-1 and J usage is TRBJ1-1; no clear D. The germline V and J ends were trimmed by 1 base and 0 bases, with 15 bases remaining between them. Germline V gene lookup returns CDR1 MGHRA and CDR2 YSYEKL. This CDR3 is built from 17 residues. The CDR3 here is CASSQGGYEAMNTEAFF. CDR3 coding DNA: TGCGCCAGCAGCCAAGGAGGGTATGAGGCAATGAACACTGAAGCTTTCTTT.

This clonotype was observed at least ten times. The chain links TRBV5-1 to TRBJ2-1; 13 bases line up with TRBD2. The CDR3 consists of 16 residues. V shed 1 base and J 4 bases; nucleotides not matched to a gene: 2. Germline V CDR1 and CDR2: SGHRS, YFSETQ. The CDR3 DNA sequence: TGCGCCAGCAGCTTGCGACTAGCGGGAGGTTACAATGAGCAGTTCTTC. It specifies CASSLRLAGGYNEQFF.